A selection of T cell receptor beta chains follows, all from one sample in a study of Graves' ophthalmopathy and Graves' hyperthyroidism. TCRdb analysed the multiplex PCR reads with MiXCR anew, one entry per CDR3 protein. The repertoire holds 900,000 to 1,200,000 distinct CDR3 sequences, with about two fifths as singletons. Sequenced: peripheral blood or thyroid tissue (not recorded which). The receptors derive from an adult man with Graves' hyperthyroidism. Both conserved end residues are part of each CDR3. Each record gives: V gene, J gene, D gene, clone size, CDR3 DNA, CDR3 protein. D genes are given only for firm matches. The size of a clone is reported for some rows only, either as once, few or many, or as a class for expanded clones.

TRBV9	TRBJ1-3	NA	NA	TGTGCCAGCAGCGCTAGAGTGGGGCCCTCTGGAAACACCATATATTTT	CASSARVGPSGNTIYF
TRBV2	TRBJ2-2	TRBD1	many	TGTGCCACTGGACAGGGTTACACCGGGGAGCTGTTTTTT	CATGQGYTGELFF
TRBV2	TRBJ1-1	NA	many	TGTGCCAGCCTTCAGGCAGCTATGAACACTGAAGCTTTCTTT	CASLQAAMNTEAFF
TRBV12-3/TRBV12-4	TRBJ1-2	NA	many	TGTGCCAGCAGTTTATGGAGGGCGTTTGGGGGCTACACCTTC	CASSLWRAFGGYTF
TRBV2	TRBJ1-1	TRBD1	many	TGTGCCAGCAGTGATGGGACAGGCGTCACTGAAGCTTTCTTT	CASSDGTGVTEAFF
TRBV7-8	TRBJ1-2	TRBD1	many	TGTGCCAGCAGCTACGGACAGGGACCTCACTATGGCTACACCTTC	CASSYGQGPHYGYTF
TRBV10-2	TRBJ1-3	NA	many	TGCGCCAGCTTCGGAATAACCGGCGGAAACACCATATATTTT	CASFGITGGNTIYF
TRBV10-3	TRBJ1-1	TRBD1	few	TGTGCCACCTGGACAGGGTTGAACACTGAAGCTTTCTTT	CATWTGLNTEAFF
TRBV5-8	TRBJ1-6	NA	few	TGTGCCAGCAGCTTGGATCAGGGAAGAAGCTATAATTCACCCCTCCACTTT	CASSLDQGRSYNSPLHF
TRBV6-2/TRBV6-3	TRBJ1-5	NA	few	TGTGCCAGCAGTTCCCCCACTCGGGGTTTGAAACAGCCCCAGCATTTT	CASSSPTRGLKQPQHF
TRBV2	TRBJ2-5	TRBD1	NA	TGTGCCAGCAGGGGGGACAGGGTCGAGACCCAGTACTTC	CASRGDRVETQYF
TRBV5-4	TRBJ2-7	TRBD2	NA	TGTGCCAGCTCAAAGGCTGGGACTAGCGCTTACGAGCAGTACTTC	CASSKAGTSAYEQYF
TRBV19	TRBJ1-5	TRBD1	many	TGTGCCAGTAAAACAGGGGAACAGCCCCAGCATTTT	CASKTGEQPQHF
TRBV7-9	TRBJ1-1	NA	NA	TGTGCCAGCAGCTTTTGGGGACGGCTGAACACTGAAGCTTTCTTT	CASSFWGRLNTEAFF
TRBV29-1	TRBJ1-5	NA	NA	TGCAGCGTAACAGGGACACGGGGGAAGATAGGCAATCAGCCCCAGCATTTT	CSVTGTRGKIGNQPQHF
TRBV10-3	TRBJ2-5	NA	once	TGTGCCATCAGTTACTCGACTTTACAAGAGACCCAGTACTTC	CAISYSTLQETQYF
TRBV6-5	TRBJ2-7	TRBD2	NA	TGTGCCAGCAGTTACTCACTAGCGGGGATATACGAGCGGTACTTC	CASSYSLAGIYERYF
TRBV7-2	TRBJ2-6	NA	many	TGTGCCAGCAGTCGTGGGTCCATCCACTCTGGGGCCAACGTCCTGACTTTC	CASSRGSIHSGANVLTF
TRBV19	TRBJ2-2	NA	many	TGTGCCAGTAGTATAGATCGAAGTACCGGGGAGCTGTTTTTT	CASSIDRSTGELFF
TRBV9	TRBJ2-7	NA	many	TGTGCCAGCAGCGCGGTGGGACGGCCGGCCGAGCAGTACTTC	CASSAVGRPAEQYF
TRBV12-3/TRBV12-4	TRBJ1-5	NA	many	TGTGCCAGCTCCTACGGGGAGCAGCCCCAGCATTTT	CASSYGEQPQHF
TRBV25-1	TRBJ2-2	NA	NA	TGTGCCAGCACGCCTAAGCCAGGGGCGGGAGCCGGGGAGCTGTTTTTT	CASTPKPGAGAGELFF
TRBV10-3	TRBJ2-2	NA	NA	TGTGCCAGCACCCTACTTTCGGTGAACACCGGGGAGCTGTTTTTT	CASTLLSVNTGELFF
TRBV10-3	TRBJ2-5	TRBD2	NA	TGTGCCATCAGTGAGGTTGGGCTAGCGGGAGAAGAGACCCAGTACTTC	CAISEVGLAGEETQYF
TRBV20-1	TRBJ2-2	NA	NA	TGCAGTGCTAGTTTCGGGACCGCGACCGGGGAGCTGTTTTTT	CSASFGTATGELFF